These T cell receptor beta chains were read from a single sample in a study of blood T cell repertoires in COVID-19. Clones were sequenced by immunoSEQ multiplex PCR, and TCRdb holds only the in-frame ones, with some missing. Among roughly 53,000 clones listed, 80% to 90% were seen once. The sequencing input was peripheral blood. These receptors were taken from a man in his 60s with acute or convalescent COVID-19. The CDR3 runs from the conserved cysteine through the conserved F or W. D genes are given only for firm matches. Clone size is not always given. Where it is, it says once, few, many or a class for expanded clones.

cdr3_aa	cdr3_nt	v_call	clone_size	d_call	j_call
CASSGDTNTGELFF	TGTGCCAGCAGCGGGGACACGAACACCGGGGAGCTGTTTTTT	TRBV11-1	.	.	TRBJ2-2
CASSQVTPSGGGETQYF	TGTGCCAGCAGCCAAGTGACTCCTAGCGGGGGTGGGGAGACCCAGTACTTC	TRBV3-1/TRBV3-2	.	TRBD2	TRBJ2-5
CASTHVGLAVLFGSYNEQFF	TGCGCCAGCACTCATGTTGGACTAGCGGTTTTATTTGGCTCCTACAATGAGCAGTTCTTC	TRBV10-1	.	TRBD2	TRBJ2-1
CAWSVQGAGANVLTF	TGTGCCTGGAGTGTACAAGGGGCTGGGGCCAACGTCCTGACTTTC	TRBV30	.	.	TRBJ2-6
CASREGEAQPQHF	TGTGCCAGCAGGGAAGGGGAGGCTCAGCCCCAGCATTTT	TRBV12-3/TRBV12-4	.	.	TRBJ1-5
CAWSVGEVGNTIYF	TGTGCCTGGAGTGTGGGGGAGGTTGGAAACACCATATATTTT	TRBV30	.	.	TRBJ1-3
CASSLVSGNTEAFF	TGTGCCAGCAGCTTAGTGTCAGGGAACACTGAAGCTTTCTTT	TRBV7-9	.	.	TRBJ1-1
CASSSAGFNSPLHF	TGTGCCAGCAGCTCAGCGGGTTTCAATTCACCCCTCCACTTT	TRBV2	once	.	TRBJ1-6
CATSRVPVTSATNEKLFF	TGTGCCACCAGCAGAGTTCCCGTCACCAGCGCAACTAATGAAAAACTGTTTTTT	TRBV15	.	.	TRBJ1-4
CASTYRNNSPLHF	TGTGCCAGCACTTACAGAAATAATTCACCCCTCCACTTT	TRBV27	few	.	TRBJ1-6
CASSPPGEITEAFF	TGCGCCAGCAGCCCCCCAGGGGAAATCACTGAAGCTTTCTTT	TRBV4-1	.	.	TRBJ1-1
CASKGTNTGELFF	TGTGCCAGTAAAGGGACAAACACCGGGGAGCTGTTTTTT	TRBV19	.	.	TRBJ2-2
CASNLGGSREQFF	TGTGCCAGCAACCTCGGGGGATCGAGGGAGCAGTTCTTC	TRBV3-1/TRBV3-2	.	.	TRBJ2-1
CASRSAGGANTGELFF	TGCGCCAGCAGATCCGCGGGGGGAGCGAACACCGGGGAGCTGTTTTTT	TRBV5-1	once	TRBD2	TRBJ2-2
CASRMTGGNTEAFF	TGTGCCAGCAGGATGACAGGAGGCAACACTGAAGCTTTCTTT	TRBV6-5	.	.	TRBJ1-1
CASSRRTSGGFTDTQYF	TGTGCCAGTAGCAGGCGGACTAGCGGGGGATTCACAGATACGCAGTATTTT	TRBV19	.	TRBD2	TRBJ2-3
CASSLGLAGDEQFF	TGCGCCAGCAGCTTGGGGCTAGCGGGGGATGAGCAGTTCTTC	TRBV5-1	.	TRBD2	TRBJ2-1
CASGKTGTTNEKLFF	TGTGCCAGCGGAAAGACAGGGACTACTAATGAAAAACTGTTTTTT	TRBV6-5	.	TRBD1	TRBJ1-4
CASSSPTGYEQYF	TGCGCCAGCAGCTCACCGACAGGCTACGAGCAGTACTTC	TRBV5-1	.	.	TRBJ2-7
CASSLNKGATNEKLFF	TGTGCCAGCAGCTTAAATAAGGGGGCCACTAATGAAAAACTGTTTTTT	TRBV7-9	few	TRBD1	TRBJ1-4
CASSSGQGTNQPQHF	TGTGCCAGCAGCTCGGGACAGGGTACCAATCAGCCCCAGCATTTT	TRBV6-5	.	TRBD1	TRBJ1-5
CAWSGQEEAFF	TGTGCCTGGAGTGGACAGGAAGAAGCTTTCTTT	TRBV30	.	.	TRBJ1-1
CASSLGGFVGIAKNIQYF	TGTGCCAGCAGCTTGGGAGGGTTCGTAGGGATAGCCAAAAACATTCAGTACTTC	TRBV5-4	.	.	TRBJ2-4
CASSPEELNTEAFF	TGTGCCAGCTCGCCGGAGGAGCTGAACACTGAAGCTTTCTTT	TRBV18	.	.	TRBJ1-1
CASSLDGGTGELFF	TGCGCCAGCAGCCTGGACGGAGGCACCGGGGAGCTGTTTTTT	TRBV5-1	.	.	TRBJ2-2
CASRDRVKGYTF	TGTGCCAGCAGGGACAGGGTGAAGGGCTACACCTTC	TRBV2	.	TRBD1	TRBJ1-2
CASSQAGRGPSYEQYF	TGTGCCAGCAGCCAAGCTGGTAGGGGGCCCTCCTACGAGCAGTACTTC	TRBV14	once	TRBD1	TRBJ2-7
CASRGTGVSNQPQHF	TGTGCCAGCAGGGGGACAGGGGTAAGCAATCAGCCCCAGCATTTT	TRBV2	.	TRBD1	TRBJ1-5
CASSQETVNSPLHF	TGTGCCAGCAGCCAAGAAACAGTTAATTCACCCCTCCACTTT	TRBV14	.	.	TRBJ1-6
CASSLSGGETSYEQYF	TGTGCCAGCAGTTTAAGCGGGGGGGAAACCTCCTACGAGCAGTACTTC	TRBV27	.	TRBD2	TRBJ2-7
CASSPTDRGELFF	TGTGCCAGCAGCCCCACAGACAGAGGCGAGCTGTTTTTT	TRBV9	once	.	TRBJ2-2
CASSPRPGQGSEQYF	TGTGCCAGCAGCCCCAGACCCGGACAGGGGAGCGAGCAGTACTTC	TRBV7-2	.	TRBD1	TRBJ2-7
CASKGKPSYEQYF	TGTGCCAGCAAGGGGAAGCCCTCGTACGAGCAGTACTTC	TRBV27	.	.	TRBJ2-7
CASSQVLTGGTYEQYF	TGCGCCAGCAGCCAAGTGTTGACAGGGGGCACCTACGAGCAGTACTTC	TRBV4-1	.	TRBD1	TRBJ2-7
CASSQDPLGRGTTGYTF	TGCGCCAGCAGCCAAGACCCTCTAGGCAGGGGTACAACGGGCTACACCTTC	TRBV4-1	.	.	TRBJ1-2
CASSYVASEQYF	TGCGCCAGCAGCTATGTGGCCAGTGAGCAGTACTTC	TRBV5-1	.	.	TRBJ2-7
CASSPRGLNEKLFF	TGTGCCAGCAGTCCAAGGGGCTTAAATGAAAAACTGTTTTTT	TRBV6-5	.	.	TRBJ1-4
CASSYGTGAYEQYF	TGTGCCAGCAGTTACGGGACAGGGGCCTACGAGCAGTACTTC	TRBV6-6	.	TRBD1	TRBJ2-7
CASSPDRGGRSPLHF	TGTGCCAGCAGCCCCGACAGGGGAGGACGTTCACCCCTCCACTTT	TRBV7-3	once	TRBD1	TRBJ1-6
CASSTPGQGLLVRQPQHF	TGTGCCAGCAGTACTCCGGGACAGGGTCTGTTAGTCCGTCAGCCCCAGCATTTT	TRBV25-1	once	TRBD1	TRBJ1-5
CSVVGLAGGKAYNEQFF	TGCAGCGTTGTGGGACTAGCGGGGGGGAAGGCCTACAATGAGCAGTTCTTC	TRBV29-1	.	TRBD2	TRBJ2-1
CAISDRTKNTEAFF	TGTGCCATCAGTGATAGGACAAAGAACACTGAAGCTTTCTTT	TRBV10-3	once	.	TRBJ1-1
CASSVQGAMNTEAFF	TGTGCCAGCAGCGTACAGGGGGCTATGAACACTGAAGCTTTCTTT	TRBV9	.	TRBD1	TRBJ1-1
CAWSEHNEQFF	TGTGCCTGGAGTGAGCACAATGAGCAGTTCTTC	TRBV30	.	.	TRBJ2-1
CASSEGIGGPVEQFF	TGTGCCAGCAGTGAAGGAATCGGGGGGCCGGTCGAGCAGTTCTTC	TRBV6-1	.	.	TRBJ2-1
CASRGDSAYGYTF	TGTGCCAGCAGGGGGGACAGTGCCTATGGCTACACCTTC	TRBV27	.	TRBD1	TRBJ1-2
CASSLEHSFLGNTIYF	TGTGCCAGCAGCTTGGAGCACAGCTTCTTAGGAAACACCATATATTTT	TRBV5-6	.	.	TRBJ1-3
CASRKGESTNEKLFF	TGTGCCAGTAGAAAGGGGGAGTCAACTAATGAAAAACTGTTTTTT	TRBV19	.	.	TRBJ1-4
CASSDDTYNEQFF	TGTGCCAGCAGTGACGATACTTACAATGAGCAGTTCTTC	TRBV25-1	.	.	TRBJ2-1
CASSIFLGEKLFF	TGTGCCAGTAGTATTTTTCTAGGCGAAAAACTGTTTTTT	TRBV19	.	.	TRBJ1-4
CASSPLTSGDEQYF	TGTGCCAGCTCACCACTTACTAGCGGGGACGAGCAGTACTTC	TRBV18	.	TRBD2	TRBJ2-7
CASSQVGRGYTF	TGTGCCAGCAGCCAAGTCGGTCGTGGCTACACCTTC	TRBV3-1/TRBV3-2	once	.	TRBJ1-2
CASSPGQGRYNSPLHF	TGTGCCAGCTCACCCGGACAGGGAAGATACAATTCACCCCTCCACTTT	TRBV18	.	TRBD1	TRBJ1-6
CASSVDMGSAGETQYF	TGTGCCAGCAGCGTAGACATGGGCTCGGCGGGAGAGACCCAGTACTTC	TRBV9	.	.	TRBJ2-5
CASSLDPGTSGGIDTQYF	TGTGCCAGCAGCTTAGATCCCGGGACTAGCGGGGGGATAGATACGCAGTATTTT	TRBV11-2	once	TRBD2	TRBJ2-3
CASSYSTRGDYGYTF	TGTGCCAGCAGTTACTCGACTCGGGGGGACTATGGCTACACCTTC	TRBV6-2/TRBV6-3	.	.	TRBJ1-2
CASSPDRAEAFF	TGTGCCAGCAGTCCAGACAGGGCAGAAGCTTTCTTT	TRBV2	.	TRBD1	TRBJ1-1
CATSDSGTMRVGEQFF	TGTGCCACCAGTGACTCCGGGACTATGCGGGTTGGGGAGCAGTTCTTC	TRBV24-1	.	TRBD2	TRBJ2-1
CSAVGTGHGYTF	TGCAGCGCCGTCGGGACAGGGCATGGCTACACCTTC	TRBV29-1	.	TRBD1	TRBJ1-2